The 21 T cell receptor beta chains given below trace back to one sample, sequenced in a study of molecular identifiers for immune sequencing clone quantification. TCRdb re-derived calls from the PCR reads in MiXCR, one entry per CDR3 protein. Of about 630,000 distinct CDR3 sequences in the sample, over 25% were seen once. Sample: naive CD8+ T cells from blood, with Jurkat cell RNA spiked in. Regarding subset: FACS-sorted CD8+CD4-CCR7+CD45RA+ naive T cells. The source is a human donor in good health. Some libraries in this study had Jurkat cell RNA spiked in.

This clonotype was found a few times. This sequence joins TRBV20-1 and TRBJ1-5; D is perhaps TRBD1 (6 bases). Germline CDR1 and CDR2: DFQATT and SNEGSKA (reference sequence). This CDR3 has 15 residues. CDR3 amino acids: CSLGGVPNSNQPQHF. The CDR3 DNA sequence: TGCAGCTTAGGGGGGGTACCAAATAGCAATCAGCCCCAGCATTTT.

About this clonotype: This may arise from a read error, as a much more abundant clone is one base away. Because it lacks the conserved phenylalanine or tryptophan at the end, this CDR3 is likely a read error. This chain uses TRBV28 with TRBJ2-7, with 11 bases that match TRBD2. Trimming cost V 2 bases and J 5 bases; bases outside gene matches: 2. Germline V gives CDR1 MDHEN, CDR2 SYDVKM. This CDR3 has 14 residues. CDR3 region: CASSLMGLADEQYS. The DNA for the CDR3 is TGTGCCAGCAGTTTAATGGGACTAGCGGACGAGCAGTACTCC.

V is TRBV4-1 and J is TRBJ1-2, with D possibly matching TRBD1 (6 bases). V was shortened by 1 base and J by 6 bases, with 9 bases between the two germline ends. There are 13 residues in the CDR3. The germline CDR1 and CDR2 sequences are MGHRA and YSYEKL. The CDR3 spells CASSQAGDDGYTF. CDR3 nucleotides: TGCGCCAGCAGCCAAGCAGGGGATGATGGCTACACCTTC.

This clonotype was picked up a small number of times. V gene TRBV19 combines with J gene TRBJ1-2; 8 bases line up with TRBD1. The V gene end was trimmed by 5 bases and the J gene end by 5 bases; junction bases not matched to a gene: 16. Germline assignment: CDR1 LNHDA and CDR2 SQIVND (reference sequence). CDR3 length: 17 residues. The chain's CDR3 is CASSSGDRTPLPYGYTF. CDR3 sequence (DNA): TGTGCCAGTAGTTCGGGGGACAGGACCCCTTTACCATATGGCTACACCTTC.

The rearrangement uses TRBV27 and TRBJ2-5; 12 positions agree with TRBD2. CDR1 is MNHEY, CDR2 SMNVEV, per germline (reference sequence). The CDR3 totals 15 residues. With V trimmed by 5 bases and J by 3 bases, 4 bases remained unmatched. This CDR3 reads CASSALAGGKETQYF. In DNA, the CDR3 is TGTGCCAGCAGTGCGCTAGCGGGAGGGAAAGAGACCCAGTACTTC.

This clonotype was seen repeatedly, ten times or more. The chain recombines TRBV7-8 with TRBJ2-3; TRBD2 agrees at 9 bases. V lost 1 base to trimming and J lost 2 bases; unmatched junction nucleotides: 10. The length of the CDR3 is 18 residues. Germline V gene sequence: CDR1 SGHVS, CDR2 FQNEAQ. The CDR3 reads CASSLGVKRGAVTDTQYF. The CDR3 DNA follows: TGTGCCAGCAGCTTAGGTGTTAAGCGGGGGGCCGTCACAGATACGCAGTATTTT. The full variable domain, rest sourced from reference TRBV7-8 and TRBJ2-3, is GAGVSQSPRYKVAKRGQDVALRCDPISGHVSLFWYQQALGQGPEFLTYFQNEAQLDKSGLPSDRFFAERPEGSVSTLKIQRTQQEDSAVYLCASSLGVKRGAVTDTQYFGPGTRLTVL.

This clonotype is a singleton in its sample. A read error may explain this, as a much larger clone is one base away. CDR3 sequence: CSVEVAQFNYGYSF. The CDR3 DNA reads TGCAGCGTTGAAGTGGCACAGTTTAACTATGGCTACAGCTTC. This sequence joins TRBV29-1 and TRBJ1-2; D is uncertain. The CDR3 loop spans 14 amino acids. Germline V gives CDR1 SQVTM, CDR2 ANQGSEA.

This chain uses TRBV4-3 with TRBJ1-1; D is possibly TRBD1 (5 bases). CDR1 and CDR2 from the germline V gene are LGHNA and YSLEER. The CDR3 sequence is 13 residues long. Trimming took off 4 bases at V and 3 bases at J, with 9 bases between the two ends. In DNA form, the CDR3 reads TGCGCCAGCAGCCCGACAGCATACACTGAAGCTTTCTTT. Translating it yields CASSPTAYTEAFF.

The sample holds many counts of this clonotype. Here the CDR3 reads CASSPPGQGNTGELFF. Here the CDR3 DNA reads TGTGCCAGCAGTCCCCCGGGACAGGGTAACACCGGGGAGCTGTTTTTT. The chain couples TRBV7-9 to TRBJ2-2; 9 nucleotides align to TRBD1. This CDR3 is built from 16 residues. With V trimmed by 6 bases and J by 2 bases, 7 bases remained unmatched. Germline CDR1 reads SEHNR; CDR2 reads FQNEAQ (reference sequence). Supplemented by reference TRBV7-9 and TRBJ2-2, the full variable domain reads DTGVSQNPRHKITKRGQNVTFRCDPISEHNRLYWYRQTLGQGPEFLTYFQNEAQLEKSRLLSDRFSAERPKGSFSTLEIQRTEQGDSAMYLCASSPPGQGNTGELFFGEGSRLTVL.

This clonotype was picked up many times. At one of its ends the junction is not consistent with the germline gene, which may arise from a read error. This sequence joins TRBV11-2 and TRBJ2-1; no clear D gene. The V gene's germline CDR1 is SGHAT and CDR2 FQNNGV. The CDR3 runs to 14 residues. CDR3 DNA sequence: TGCGCCAGCAGCTTGCTGAGCTCCTACAATGAGCAGTTCTTC. It encodes CASSLLSSYNEQFF. The full variable domain, rest sourced from reference TRBV11-2 and TRBJ2-1, is EAGVAQSPRYKIIEKRQSVAFWCNPISGHATLYWYQQILGQGPKLLIQFQNNGVVDDSQLPKDRFSAERLKGVDSTLKIQPAKLEDSAVYLCASSLLSSYNEQFFGPGTRLTVL.

In this sample, this clonotype turned up many times. The chain has TRBV14 and TRBJ1-4; D gene uncertain. The CDR3 is 15 amino acids. Per the germline V gene, CDR1 is SGHDN and CDR2 is FVKESK. Trimming removed 4 bases at V and 0 bases at J, with 9 bases between. CDR3 in amino acids: CASSPIRATNEKLFF. The CDR3, as DNA: TGTGCCAGCAGCCCAATTCGAGCAACTAATGAAAAACTGTTTTTT. Supplemented by reference TRBV14 and TRBJ1-4, the full variable domain reads EAGVTQFPSHSVIEKGQTVTLRCDPISGHDNLYWYRRVMGKEIKFLLHFVKESKQDESGMPNNRFLAERTGGTYSTLKVQPAELEDSGVYFCASSPIRATNEKLFFGSGTQLSVL.

This clonotype was counted ten times or more. The rearrangement uses TRBV4-3 and TRBJ2-7; no reliable D call. There are 14 residues in the CDR3. CDR1 and CDR2 from the germline V gene are LGHNA and YSLEER. V lost 3 bases, J lost 0 bases, and 9 bases lay in between. CDR3 bases: TGCGCCAGCAGCCATACACAGAGCTCCTACGAGCAGTACTTC. It yields the protein CASSHTQSSYEQYF.

On this clonotype: Since a much larger clone is just one base distant, this may be a read error. The V call is TRBV28, the J call TRBJ1-1; D remains ambiguous. The germline V gene encodes CDR1 MDHEN and CDR2 SYDVKM. V lost 7 bases, J lost 11 bases, and 20 bases lay in between. This CDR3 is built from 13 residues. The CDR3 DNA follows: TGTGCCAGCACTCCTAGGGCCCCGGGAAAGGCTTTCTTT. Amino acids: CASTPRAPGKAFF.

The chain carries TRBV5-4 and TRBJ2-7; either TRBD1 or TRBD2 may supply D (6 bases each). The CDR3 is 15 amino acids. V lost 3 bases to trimming and J lost 1 base, with 14 bases between them. The germline gives CDR1 SGHNT, CDR2 YYREEE (reference sequence). CDR3 sequence reads: CASSSDEGGSYEQYF. In DNA, the CDR3 is TGTGCCAGCAGCTCTGACGAGGGGGGATCCTACGAGCAGTACTTC.

This clonotype was counted at least ten times. V usage is TRBV7-9 and J usage is TRBJ2-1; the D gene is possibly TRBD1 (6 bases). The CDR3 is 13 amino acids. V was cut by 5 bases and J by 9 bases, with 14 bases left in between. The germline CDR1 and CDR2 sequences are SEHNR and FQNEAQ (reference sequence). DNA of the CDR3: TGTGCCAGCAGCATACAGGGAAGGGGTGAGCAGTTCTTC. It codes for CASSIQGRGEQFF. The whole variable domain, filled in from reference TRBV7-9 and TRBJ2-1, reads DTGVSQNPRHKITKRGQNVTFRCDPISEHNRLYWYRQTLGQGPEFLTYFQNEAQLEKSRLLSDRFSAERPKGSFSTLEIQRTEQGDSAMYLCASSIQGRGEQFFGPGTRLTVL.

About this clonotype: This could be a read error, since a much larger clone is one nucleotide away. The gene calls are TRBV19 and TRBJ2-7, with a weak D call TRBD1 (5 bases). The length of the CDR3 is 14 residues. Per germline, CDR1 LNHDA and CDR2 SQIVND (reference sequence). CDR3 nucleotides: TGTTCCAGTAGTATAGCCAGGGAAGCGTACGAGCAGTACTTC. Its translation is CSSSIAREAYEQYF.

The genes are TRBV6-5 and TRBJ2-3; 10 bases align to TRBD2. Germline V gene data show CDR1 as MNHEY and CDR2 as SVGAGI. The junction had 1 base not matched to a gene; V was cut back by 2 bases and J by 2 bases. The CDR3 sequence is 15 residues long. For the CDR3, the DNA is TGTGCCAGCAGTTACCTAGCGGGGGTCACAGATACGCAGTATTTT. It yields the protein CASSYLAGVTDTQYF.

This chain links TRBV24-1 with TRBJ2-2; no clear D. Between the trimmed V and J ends, which lost 0 bases and 6 bases, there was a span of 1 base. The CDR3 sequence is 12 residues long. Germline lookup yields CDR1 KGHDR and CDR2 SFDVKD. Here the CDR3 reads CATSDLAGELFF. The CDR3 nucleotides are TGTGCCACCAGTGATTTGGCCGGGGAGCTGTTTTTT.

With respect to this clonotype: Relative to the germline gene, one junction end is altered; a read error may explain this. Written as DNA, the CDR3 is TGTGCCTGGAGTGTGGTGCACACTGCAGCTTTCTTT. Its protein product is CAWSVVHTAAFF. The chain uses TRBV30 and TRBJ1-1; D ambiguous. The length of the CDR3 is 12 residues. Germline CDR1 and CDR2: GTSNPN and SVGIG (reference sequence).

V usage is TRBV3-1 and J usage is TRBJ2-5; no reliable D call. Germline CDR1 and CDR2: LGHDT and YNNKEL (reference sequence). CDR3 size: 13 residues. V was pared by 3 bases and J by 3 bases, with 8 bases between. The CDR3 region has the DNA TGTGCCAGCAGCCACACACTAAAAGAGACCCAGTACTTC. Translated: CASSHTLKETQYF.

In the case of this clonotype: This sequence may be a read error, since a much larger clone differs from it by one base. In this CDR3 the conserved last residue, phenylalanine or tryptophan, is missing, so a read error is likely. The V call is TRBV4-1, the J call TRBJ2-3; the D gene is possibly TRBD1 (6 bases). The CDR3 totals 15 residues. Germline values: CDR1 MGHRA, CDR2 YSYEKL. V was trimmed by 1 base and J by 6 bases, leaving 14 bases between them. The CDR3 protein is CASSQGGPAGDTQYL. The CDR3 nucleotides are TGCGCCAGCAGCCAAGGGGGGCCAGCCGGGGATACGCAGTATCTT.